These 30 T cell receptor beta chains were sequenced from one sample in a study of neurological immune-mediated disorders. TCRdb analysed the 5' RACE reads with MiXCR anew, one entry per CDR3 protein. The profile shows about 26,000 distinct CDR3 sequences, about 3.5% of them singletons. The specimen sequenced was PBMCs. The receptors stem from a woman aged 30 to 39 with multiple sclerosis.

This clonotype was detected ten times or more. This chain links TRBV5-6 with TRBJ1-2, with D possibly TRBD1 on 6 matching bases. V shed 4 bases and J shed 8 bases, with 21 bases lying between them. Germline V gene lookup returns CDR1 SGHDT and CDR2 YYEEEE. The CDR3 runs 15 residues. Here the CDR3 DNA reads TGTGCCAGCAGCAAGGGGCCCGGGGCCAGGGGCGGCTACACCTTC. It translates to CASSKGPGARGGYTF.

This clonotype was detected many times. This chain uses TRBV20-1 with TRBJ1-5; D not resolved. The germline CDR1 and CDR2 sequences are DFQATT and SNEGSKA (reference sequence). V lost 6 bases, J lost 0 bases, and 9 bases lay in between. There are 13 residues in the CDR3. As DNA, the CDR3 is TGCAGTGCGCTGGGTGATAGCAATCAGCCCCAGCATTTT. Translated: CSALGDSNQPQHF.

This clonotype was seen more than once but under ten times. With a much larger clone just one base away, this may be a read error. The gene calls are TRBV2 and TRBJ1-6, with 7 bases that match TRBD1. V was pared by 4 bases and J by 6 bases, with 6 bases of the junction left unmatched. The germline V gene has CDR1 SNHLY and CDR2 FYNNEI. This CDR3 has 15 amino acids. CDR3 protein: CASSGSGQTNSPLHF. In nucleotides, the CDR3 is TGTGCCAGCAGTGGGTCGGGACAGACTAATTCACCCCTCCACTTT.

This clonotype was recorded at least ten times. V usage is TRBV6-2 or TRBV6-3 and J usage is TRBJ1-1; D uncertain. The CDR3 consists of 14 residues. Trimming took off 2 bases at V and 0 bases at J, with 7 bases between the two ends. Germline V gives CDR1 MNHEY, CDR2 SVGEGT. The CDR3 here is CASSYRTMNTEAFF. Written as DNA, the CDR3 is TGTGCCAGCAGTTACCGGACCATGAACACTGAAGCTTTCTTT.

This clonotype was found many times. The genes are TRBV12-3 or TRBV12-4 and TRBJ1-4, with a weak D call TRBD1 (5 bases). V was shortened by 6 bases and J by 8 bases, with 13 bases between the two germline ends. The CDR3 sequence is 13 residues long. The CDR3 DNA reads as TGTGCCAGCAGCCCAGGGAACGGGGAAAAACTGTTTTTT. This gives the protein CASSPGNGEKLFF.

This clonotype occurred many times. CDR3 sequence: CASSQDLFQASYEQYF. The CDR3 nucleotides read TGTGCCAGCAGCCAAGATTTATTCCAGGCCTCTTACGAGCAGTACTTC. This rearrangement joins TRBV3-1 to TRBJ2-7; D not resolved. This CDR3 has 16 amino acids. Trimming shortened V by 0 bases and J by 4 bases, and 16 bases separated the two germline ends. From germline, CDR1 is LGHDT and CDR2 YNNKEL (reference sequence).

This clonotype is judged medium-sized. The chain joins TRBV5-1 to TRBJ1-1, with D hard to call. Germline assignment: CDR1 SGHRS and CDR2 YFSETQ. The length of the CDR3 is 15 residues. V was cut by 4 bases and J by 1 base, with 14 bases left in between. The CDR3 coding sequence is TGCGCCAGCAGCCCTGGAGGGCCATCGAACACTGAAGCTTTCTTT. Its protein is CASSPGGPSNTEAFF.

This clonotype was seen repeatedly, ten times or more. The chain employs TRBV3-1 and TRBJ2-5; D is undetermined. V lost 4 bases and J 1 base, leaving 4 bases between the germline ends. Germline V lookup: CDR1 LGHDT, CDR2 YNNKEL (reference sequence). This CDR3 region has 12 residues. This chain's CDR3 is CASSLSQETQYF. Written as DNA, the CDR3 is TGTGCCAGCAGCCTTTCCCAAGAGACCCAGTACTTC.

This clonotype was found many times. The chain uses TRBV5-1 and TRBJ2-1; no clear D. V gave up 0 bases and J gave up 7 bases, with 11 bases separating them. Germline V gives CDR1 SGHRS, CDR2 YFSETQ. This CDR3 comprises 14 residues. CDR3 residues: CASSLVIGFNEQFF. Here the CDR3 DNA reads TGCGCCAGCAGCTTGGTAATCGGGTTTAATGAGCAGTTCTTC.

In this sample, this clonotype turned up many times. The J gene is TRBJ1-4, the V gene TRBV18; D gene ambiguous. This CDR3 contains 17 residues. Trimming stripped 3 bases from V and 0 bases from J, with 14 bases between. In germline, CDR1 is KGHSH, CDR2 LQKENI. CDR3 region: CASSPRGGLATNEKLFF. The DNA of the CDR3 is TGTGCCAGCTCACCTCGAGGTGGGCTGGCAACTAATGAAAAACTGTTTTTT.

In this sample, this clonotype turned up many times. The CDR3: CASSLRRGQLNTEAFF. For the CDR3, the DNA is TGTGCCAGCAGCTTACGAAGGGGACAGCTGAACACTGAAGCTTTCTTT. This chain connects TRBV7-9 to TRBJ1-1, with 7 bases identical to TRBD1. Germline V gene sequence: CDR1 SEHNR, CDR2 FQNEAQ (reference sequence). The CDR3 sequence is 16 residues long. Unmatched junction bases numbered 6, after V lost 2 bases and J lost 0 bases.

This clonotype was detected ten times or more. The rearrangement links TRBV7-9 to TRBJ1-2; D call uncertain. V gave up 5 bases and J gave up 4 bases, with 14 bases separating them. Germline V gene sequence: CDR1 SEHNR, CDR2 FQNEAQ (reference sequence). The CDR3 length is 14 residues. The CDR3 reads CASSPGTPIYGYTF. Written as DNA, the CDR3 is TGTGCCAGCAGCCCCGGAACCCCGATCTATGGCTACACCTTC.

This clonotype was observed at least ten times. The V gene is TRBV2, the J gene TRBJ2-3; 7 nucleotides line up with TRBD2. CDR3 length equals 15 residues. CDR1 and CDR2 from the germline V gene are SNHLY and FYNNEI. Trimming at V came to 6 bases and at J to 4 bases, leaving 10 bases not matched to a gene. CDR3 in amino acids: CASSPWAGRADTQYF. The CDR3 DNA sequence: TGTGCCAGCAGCCCATGGGCAGGGAGGGCAGATACGCAGTATTTT.

Remarks on this clonotype: It may be a read error: a sequence one base away is much more abundant. The chain uses TRBV7-8 and TRBJ1-1; TRBD1 might be the D (5 bases). This CDR3 has 13 amino acids. From germline, CDR1 is SGHVS and CDR2 FQNEAQ. V gave up 4 bases and J gave up 7 bases, with 13 bases separating them. Here the CDR3 reads CASSSERGGEAFF. CDR3 in DNA: TGTGCCAGCAGCTCAGAAAGGGGAGGTGAAGCTTTCTTT.

This clonotype was seen ten or more times. The genes are TRBV11-3 and TRBJ2-3; D is undetermined. Looked up from germline, CDR1 is SGHNT and CDR2 is YENEEA. CDR3 size: 11 residues. With 5 bases removed from V and 8 bases from J, the gap between germline ends came to 8 bases. CDR3 nucleotide sequence: TGTGCCAGCAGCATCCGGACTACGCAGTATTTT. Protein sequence: CASSIRTTQYF.

This clonotype has ten or more counts. V gene TRBV5-1 combines with J gene TRBJ2-2; 7 bases agree with TRBD2. V dropped 4 bases and J dropped 4; count of bases not matched to a gene: 10. The CDR3 spans 16 residues. CDR1 is SGHRS, CDR2 YFSETQ, per germline. CDR3 loop: CASSRAGRDPTGELFF. The CDR3 DNA sequence: TGCGCCAGCAGCCGGGCGGGGAGGGACCCCACCGGGGAGCTGTTTTTT. Drawing the rest from reference TRBV5-1 and TRBJ2-2, the complete variable domain is KAGVTQTPRYLIKTRGQQVTLSCSPISGHRSVSWYQQTPGQGLQFLFEYFSETQRNKGNFPGRFSGRQFSNSRSEMNVSTLELGDSALYLCASSRAGRDPTGELFFGEGSRLTVL.

The V gene is TRBV29-1, the J gene TRBJ1-1; TRBD1 might be the D (5 bases). Trimming took 7 bases from V and 0 from J, leaving 12 bases between them. From germline, CDR1 is SQVTM and CDR2 ANQGSEA. The CDR3 has 13 amino acids. As DNA, the CDR3 is TGCAGCGCATCGGGACGGTTGAACACTGAAGCTTTCTTT. Translated: CSASGRLNTEAFF.

Many counts were recorded for this clonotype. This chain uses TRBV20-1 with TRBJ2-7, with a tentative D call TRBD1 (6 bases). V dropped 3 bases and J dropped 5 bases, with 8 bases sitting between them. CDR3 length equals 11 residues. In germline, CDR1 is DFQATT, CDR2 SNEGSKA (reference sequence). CDR3 DNA sequence: TGCAGTGCTAGTGCAGGGGACGAGCAGTACTTC. Translating it yields CSASAGDEQYF.

Turning to this clonotype: Mismatch with germline at one junction end may stem from a read error. V and J are TRBV10-3 and TRBJ1-5; no clear D. The germline gives CDR1 ENHRY, CDR2 SYGVKD. The CDR3 runs 14 residues. The CDR3 region has the DNA TGTGCCATCAGTGAGTGGGCAGGCGATCAGCCCCAGAATTTT. It is translated as CAISEWAGDQPQNF.

This clonotype has at least ten counts. The chain employs TRBV7-2 and TRBJ1-5; the D is unclear. CDR1 SGHTA and CDR2 FQGNSA come from the germline V gene. V lost 4 bases and J lost 6, with 4 bases in between. The CDR3 is made up of 11 amino acids. CDR3: CASSSGQPQHF. The CDR3 coding sequence is TGTGCCAGCAGCTCCGGTCAGCCCCAGCATTTT.

This clonotype was counted ten times or more. The rearrangement links TRBV10-3 to TRBJ2-7; D might be TRBD1 (5 bases). This CDR3 has 12 amino acids. V lost 8 bases and J 0 bases, leaving 8 bases between the germline ends. Per the germline V gene, CDR1 is ENHRY and CDR2 is SYGVKD. CDR3 loop: CAIGRDSYEQYF. The CDR3 nucleotides are TGTGCCATCGGCAGGGACTCCTACGAGCAGTACTTC.

This clonotype appeared a few times. Being one base from a much bigger clone, this may be a read error. The gene calls are TRBV10-3 and TRBJ2-7; the D is unclear. Trimming pared 6 bases from V and 4 bases from J, leaving 13 bases between. CDR1 is ENHRY, CDR2 SYGVKD, per germline. The CDR3 has 13 amino acids. The chain's CDR3 is CAIRPERLYEQYF. CDR3 coding DNA: TGTGCCATCAGGCCCGAAAGGCTGTACGAGCAGTACTTC.

This clonotype was counted many times. The chain has TRBV5-6 and TRBJ2-7; no firm D call. Trimming took 5 bases from V and 6 from J, leaving 9 bases between them. Germline lookup yields CDR1 SGHDT and CDR2 YYEEEE. This CDR3 is 11 amino acids long. The CDR3 here is CASSQGFEQYF. CDR3 bases: TGTGCCAGCAGTCAAGGGTTCGAGCAGTACTTC.

This clonotype was recorded a few times. This chain links TRBV5-1 with TRBJ1-1; the match to TRBD1 covers 8 bases. CDR3 size: 14 residues. The junction had 3 bases not matched to a gene; V was cut back by 3 bases and J by 2 bases. CDR1 is SGHRS, CDR2 YFSETQ, per germline. The CDR3 here is CASSWTGKNTEAFF. CDR3 nucleotide sequence: TGCGCCAGCAGCTGGACAGGGAAAAACACTGAAGCTTTCTTT.

In this sample, this clonotype turned up a few times. This chain joins TRBV18 and TRBJ1-3; 7 nucleotides agree with TRBD1. Germline CDR1 reads KGHSH; CDR2 reads LQKENI. V lost 0 bases and J lost 2; bases outside the gene matches: 7. This CDR3 has 17 residues. CDR3 bases: TGTGCCAGCTCACCACCAAATCGACAGGGACCTGGAAACACCATATATTTT. Its protein is CASSPPNRQGPGNTIYF.

This clonotype showed up many times. V gene TRBV7-6 combines with J gene TRBJ2-3, with a possible D match to TRBD2 (7 bases). Germline V gene sequence: CDR1 SGHVS, CDR2 FNYEAQ. CDR3 length equals 16 residues. Between the trimmed V and J ends, which lost 2 bases and 2 bases, there was a span of 14 bases. The CDR3 spells CASSLSWGGPTDTQYF. The CDR3 nucleotides are TGTGCCAGCAGCTTATCTTGGGGGGGCCCCACAGATACGCAGTATTTT.

The chain joins TRBV6-5 to TRBJ1-1, with D uncertain. V was trimmed by 4 bases and J by 1 base, leaving 7 bases between them. Germline-derived CDR1 and CDR2 are MNHEY and SVGAGI. The CDR3 sequence is 13 residues long. CDR3 coding DNA: TGTGCCAGCAGTTCTTGGGAGAACACTGAAGCTTTCTTT. Translated: CASSSWENTEAFF.

This clonotype was detected ten times or more. The CDR3 nucleotides read TGTGCCAGCTCACCCCCAGCCGGGACAGGGCCCGTTTACGAGCAGTACTTC. Residues: CASSPPAGTGPVYEQYF. This sequence joins TRBV18 and TRBJ2-7, with 9 bases aligning to TRBD1. Germline CDR1 and CDR2: KGHSH and LQKENI. CDR3 length: 17 amino acids. The V and J ends lost 3 bases and 4 bases, in that order; junction bases with no gene match: 13.

The sample holds one count of this clonotype. The genes are TRBV3-1 and TRBJ2-7; D call uncertain. In germline, CDR1 is LGHDT, CDR2 YNNKEL (reference sequence). Between the trimmed V and J ends, which lost 1 base and 2 bases, there was a span of 9 bases. The CDR3 sequence is 14 residues long. The CDR3 nucleotides are TGTGCCAGCAGCCAAGTCCGAAAGACCTACGAGCAGTACTTC. Protein product: CASSQVRKTYEQYF.

Details on this clonotype: This is likely a read error, given that the CDR3 carries no conserved phenylalanine or tryptophan at its end. This chain uses TRBV7-2 with TRBJ2-7; maybe TRBD2 (6 bases). CDR1 SGHTA and CDR2 FQGNSA come from the germline V gene. The CDR3 contains 11 residues. V shed 6 bases and J shed 6 bases, with 9 bases lying between them. The CDR3 sequence: CASRWEAEQYN. The CDR3 DNA reads as TGTGCCAGCAGGTGGGAGGCCGAGCAGTACAAC.